These 27 T cell receptor beta chains originate from one sample sequenced in a study of cytotoxic CD8 clonotypes in ibrutinib-treated CLL. Using immunoSEQ multiplex PCR, the repertoire was profiled, and TCRdb retains in-frame clones only, with some absent. The table includes about 200,000 clones, about two thirds detected once. The input for sequencing was PBMCs, taken after 24 months of ibrutinib treatment. These receptors were taken from a human donor with chronic lymphocytic leukemia.

The V call is TRBV10-2, the J call TRBJ2-4, with a possible D match to TRBD2 (6 bases). Germline V lookup: CDR1 WSHSY, CDR2 SAAADI. The CDR3 consists of 17 residues. V lost 6 bases to trimming and J lost 0 bases, with 18 bases between them. CDR3 sequence (DNA): TGCGCCAGCAGCCGGGGGAGCGGGCACCTAGCCAAAAACATTCAGTACTTC. Translated: CASSRGSGHLAKNIQYF.

V and J are TRBV2 and TRBJ2-7, with D possibly being TRBD1 (5 bases). This CDR3 is 17 amino acids long. CDR1 and CDR2 (germline): SNHLY, FYNNEI. V lost 6 bases and J 2 bases, leaving 23 bases between the germline ends. DNA of the CDR3: TGTGCCAGCAGCGACAGTCCTACAGGAATTAGCACCTACGAGCAGTACTTC. It is translated as CASSDSPTGISTYEQYF.

The CDR3 sequence is CASSDEWDEQYF. DNA of the CDR3: TGTGCCAGCAGTGATGAGTGGGACGAGCAGTACTTC. J is TRBJ2-7 and V is TRBV6-1, with unresolved D. The CDR3 length is 12 residues. V lost 3 bases and J lost 5, with 8 bases in between. Germline-derived CDR1 and CDR2 are MNHNS and SASEGT.

The V gene is TRBV15, the J gene TRBJ2-1, with 9 bases matching TRBD2. The germline CDR1 and CDR2 sequences are LNHNV and YYDKDF (reference sequence). The CDR3 sequence is 16 residues long. V gave up 5 bases and J gave up 6 bases; unmatched junction bases: 11. CDR3: CATSESFPSGTNEQFF. The CDR3 DNA follows: TGTGCCACCAGCGAATCGTTTCCTAGCGGGACCAATGAGCAGTTCTTC. The full variable domain, in which reference TRBV15 and TRBJ2-1 provide the parts outside the CDR3, is DAMVIQNPRYQVTQFGKPVTLSCSQTLNHNVMYWYQQKSSQAPKLLFHYYDKDFNNEADTPDNFQSRRPNTSFCFLDIRSPGLGDTAMYLCATSESFPSGTNEQFFGPGTRLTVL.

This clone was picked up a small number of times. This chain joins TRBV6-5 and TRBJ1-2, with D hard to call. This CDR3 contains 15 residues. The ends were cut back, 5 bases at V and 4 bases at J, with 17 bases in the middle. CDR1 is MNHEY, CDR2 SVGAGI, per germline. The CDR3 loop is CASSRQSGLSYGYTF. The CDR3 DNA reads TGTGCCAGCAGTCGACAAAGCGGACTGAGCTATGGCTACACCTTC.

This sequence joins TRBV19 and TRBJ1-2, with D hard to call. The CDR3 covers 16 residues. The germline CDR1 and CDR2 sequences are LNHDA and SQIVND (reference sequence). With 6 bases removed from V and 1 base from J, the gap between germline ends came to 18 bases. The CDR3 DNA sequence: TGTGCCAGTAGACCCACGACTACAAGTGTTAACTATGGCTACACCTTC. Its protein product is CASRPTTTSVNYGYTF.

V gene TRBV18 combines with J gene TRBJ2-4, with D maybe TRBD1 (5 bases). Trimming left V 2 bases short and J 6 bases short, with 14 bases between. CDR3 size: 15 residues. Germline loops: CDR1 KGHSH, CDR2 LQKENI. CDR3 in amino acids: CASSPDAGPRNIQYF. Written as DNA, the CDR3 is TGTGCCAGCTCACCAGACGCAGGGCCGCGAAACATTCAGTACTTC. Variable domain in full (rest from reference TRBV18 and TRBJ2-4): NAGVMQNPRHLVRRRGQEARLRCSPMKGHSHVYWYRQLPEEGLKFMVYLQKENIIDESGMPKERFSAEFPKEGPSILRIQQVVRGDSAAYFCASSPDAGPRNIQYFGAGTRLSVL.

This chain uses TRBV4-1 with TRBJ2-1; 8 nucleotides agree with TRBD2. CDR3 length equals 16 residues. The germline gives CDR1 MGHRA, CDR2 YSYEKL. V lost 0 bases and J lost 4; bases outside the gene matches: 5. CDR3 sequence: CASSQEPAGEYNEQFF. CDR3 coding DNA: TGCGCCAGCAGCCAAGAACCAGCGGGAGAGTACAATGAGCAGTTCTTC.

This chain links TRBV30 with TRBJ2-1, with D perhaps matching TRBD1 (5 bases). The V gene's germline CDR1 is GTSNPN and CDR2 SVGIG (reference sequence). The V gene lost 0 bases and the J gene lost 10 bases, with 25 bases spanning the gap. The CDR3 extends over 17 amino acids. As DNA, the CDR3 is TGTGCCTGGAGTGTACGGAGAACAGGCGCCCTGAGTGGGGAGCAGTTCTTC. This sequence encodes CAWSVRRTGALSGEQFF.

The rearrangement uses TRBV6-5 and TRBJ1-2, with D maybe TRBD1 (5 bases). The germline V and J ends were trimmed by 4 bases and 5 bases, with 14 bases remaining between them. The germline gives CDR1 MNHEY, CDR2 SVGAGI. CDR3 length: 14 residues. The CDR3 reads CASSFRPGTYGYTF. The CDR3, as DNA: TGTGCCAGCAGTTTTAGACCGGGGACTTATGGCTACACCTTC.

The V and J genes are TRBV7-8 and TRBJ2-2; the D gene is possibly TRBD2 (6 bases). The CDR3 is 14 amino acids. Trimming stripped 5 bases from V and 7 bases from J, with 14 bases between. Germline-derived CDR1 and CDR2 are SGHVS and FQNEAQ. This chain's CDR3 is CASSHRAGLGELFF. In DNA form, the CDR3 reads TGTGCCAGCAGCCACCGAGCGGGCCTCGGGGAGCTGTTTTTT. The variable domain in full, completed from reference TRBV7-8 and TRBJ2-2, reads GAGVSQSPRYKVAKRGQDVALRCDPISGHVSLFWYQQALGQGPEFLTYFQNEAQLDKSGLPSDRFFAERPEGSVSTLKIQRTQQEDSAVYLCASSHRAGLGELFFGEGSRLTVL.

The chain uses TRBV5-4 and TRBJ1-1; tentatively, D is TRBD1 (6 bases). V was clipped by 4 bases and J by 1 base, with 8 bases between them. The CDR3 covers 13 residues. Germline CDR1 SGHNT, CDR2 YYREEE (reference sequence). CDR3 coding DNA: TGTGCCAGCAGCGAGGGGGGGAACACTGAAGCTTTCTTT. Protein product: CASSEGGNTEAFF. Complete variable domain (other parts from reference TRBV5-4 and TRBJ1-1): ETGVTQSPTHLIKTRGQQVTLRCSSQSGHNTVSWYQQALGQGPQFIFQYYREEENGRGNFPPRFSGLQFPNYSSELNVNALELDDSALYLCASSEGGNTEAFFGQGTRLTVV.

The J gene is TRBJ1-2, the V gene TRBV28; D is uncertain. Germline lookup yields CDR1 MDHEN and CDR2 SYDVKM. This CDR3 contains 12 residues. The germline V and J ends were trimmed by 2 bases and 5 bases, with 6 bases remaining between them. The CDR3 nucleotides are TGTGCCAGCAGTTTAGTCTCATATGGCTACACCTTC. It specifies CASSLVSYGYTF.

The chain has TRBV7-8 and TRBJ1-2; possible D gene TRBD1, 5 bases. Germline V lookup: CDR1 SGHVS, CDR2 FQNEAQ. Trimming left V 5 bases short and J 2 bases short, with 15 bases between. CDR3 length: 15 residues. The DNA of the CDR3 is TGTGCCAGCAGCCCCCGGGGACTGAGCAACTATGGCTACACCTTC. Encoded protein: CASSPRGLSNYGYTF.

V is TRBV5-1 and J is TRBJ2-7; D possibly corresponds to TRBD2 (6 bases). This CDR3 comprises 15 residues. Germline loops: CDR1 SGHRS, CDR2 YFSETQ. Trimming shortened V by 4 bases and J by 6 bases, and 20 bases separated the two germline ends. CDR3 DNA sequence: TGCGCCAGCAGCCTGGGAGGCGGGATCGGGGGCGAGCAGTACTTC. Translated: CASSLGGGIGGEQYF. The whole variable domain, remainder taken from reference TRBV5-1 and TRBJ2-7, is KAGVTQTPRYLIKTRGQQVTLSCSPISGHRSVSWYQQTPGQGLQFLFEYFSETQRNKGNFPGRFSGRQFSNSRSEMNVSTLELGDSALYLCASSLGGGIGGEQYFGPGTRLTVT.

This chain joins TRBV4-3 and TRBJ2-6, with TRBD2 identical over 7 bases. Germline V gene sequence: CDR1 LGHNA, CDR2 YSLEER. The CDR3 sequence is 20 residues long. V lost 4 bases to trimming and J lost 0 bases; unmatched junction nucleotides: 15. The chain's CDR3 is CASSPTPPQRGTSGANVLTF. As DNA, the CDR3 is TGCGCCAGCAGCCCAACCCCCCCACAGCGGGGCACCTCTGGGGCCAACGTCCTGACTTTC.

The gene calls are TRBV5-1 and TRBJ2-1; 13 bases agree with TRBD2. This CDR3 is 19 amino acids long. In germline, CDR1 is SGHRS, CDR2 YFSETQ. With V trimmed by 5 bases and J by 7 bases, 18 bases remained unmatched. The CDR3 region is CASSIYGLAGVFRNNEQFF. In nucleotides, the CDR3 is TGCGCCAGCAGTATTTATGGACTAGCGGGAGTTTTTCGAAATAATGAGCAGTTCTTC.

V is TRBV7-9 and J is TRBJ1-2; 7 bases are a match to TRBD1. The ends lost 3 bases at V and 2 bases at J; junction bases unmatched: 18. Germline V gene data show CDR1 as SEHNR and CDR2 as FQNEAQ (reference sequence). The CDR3 is 19 amino acids. CDR3 sequence reads: CASSFVRPGQRSVNYGYTF. CDR3 coding DNA: TGTGCCAGCAGCTTCGTTCGTCCGGGACAGCGCTCCGTAAACTATGGCTACACCTTC.

The J gene is TRBJ1-2, the V gene TRBV28; 10 bases fit TRBD1. Per germline, CDR1 MDHEN and CDR2 SYDVKM. The CDR3 spans 15 residues. V was pared by 3 bases and J by 6 bases, with 7 bases of the junction left unmatched. CDR3 DNA: TGTGCCAGCAGTTTCGGGGACAGGGGTTCCAATGGCTACACCTTC. Protein sequence: CASSFGDRGSNGYTF.

The V gene is TRBV18, the J gene TRBJ1-1; a possible D gene is TRBD1 (6 bases). Germline CDR1 and CDR2: KGHSH and LQKENI. The V end was cut by 6 bases, the J end by 1 base, with 21 bases between. This CDR3 region has 17 residues. DNA of the CDR3: TGTGCCAGCTCCCCTACACCTTACAGGGAGCCGAACACTGAAGCTTTCTTT. It translates to CASSPTPYREPNTEAFF. Full variable domain (rest looked up from reference TRBV18 and TRBJ1-1): NAGVMQNPRHLVRRRGQEARLRCSPMKGHSHVYWYRQLPEEGLKFMVYLQKENIIDESGMPKERFSAEFPKEGPSILRIQQVVRGDSAAYFCASSPTPYREPNTEAFFGQGTRLTVV.

This chain connects TRBV5-1 to TRBJ2-2, with D hard to call. The CDR3 loop spans 15 amino acids. The germline V and J ends were trimmed by 3 bases and 1 base, with 10 bases remaining between them. The germline V gene has CDR1 SGHRS and CDR2 YFSETQ. Written as DNA, the CDR3 is TGCGCCAGCAGCTCGGACCCCGTGAACACCGGGGAGCTGTTTTTT. This gives the protein CASSSDPVNTGELFF.

CDR3 sequence reads: CASSTHRGRQPQHF. The CDR3 DNA reads TGTGCCAGTAGTACCCACAGGGGACGCCAGCCCCAGCATTTT. The chain recombines TRBV19 with TRBJ1-5, with 7 bases matching TRBD1. V lost 4 bases, J lost 7 bases, and 7 bases stayed unmatched. The CDR3 totals 14 residues. Germline V gives CDR1 LNHDA, CDR2 SQIVND (reference sequence).

The chain couples TRBV4-1 to TRBJ2-3; D might be TRBD2 (6 bases). The CDR3 is 17 amino acids. V was cut by 4 bases and J by 4 bases, with 21 bases left in between. From germline, CDR1 is MGHRA and CDR2 YSYEKL. The CDR3 DNA sequence: TGCGCCAGCAGCCCGCGACTAGTTCTGGTCGGGGCAGATACGCAGTATTTT. Translated: CASSPRLVLVGADTQYF.

V gene TRBV30 combines with J gene TRBJ2-7; TRBD1 is a possible D gene (5 bases). V gave up 1 base and J gave up 2 bases, with 12 bases separating them. From germline, CDR1 is GTSNPN and CDR2 SVGIG (reference sequence). This CDR3 is built from 14 residues. The CDR3 sequence is CAWSGGIPPYEQYF. The CDR3 DNA reads TGTGCCTGGAGTGGGGGCATTCCACCCTACGAGCAGTACTTC.

This clone was seen just once. DNA of the CDR3: TGTGCCAGCAGCATCGACGGCAATGAGCAGTTCTTC. Its translation: CASSIDGNEQFF. The chain employs TRBV7-2 and TRBJ2-1, with D unclear. V was clipped by 5 bases and J by 6 bases, with 8 bases between them. This CDR3 region has 12 residues. Germline lookup yields CDR1 SGHTA and CDR2 FQGNSA. The full variable domain, in which reference TRBV7-2 and TRBJ2-1 provide the parts outside the CDR3, is GAGVSQSPSNKVTEKGKDVELRCDPISGHTALYWYRQSLGQGLEFLIYFQGNSAPDKSGLPSDRFSAERTGGSVSTLTIQRTQQEDSAVYLCASSIDGNEQFFGPGTRLTVL.

This clone has more than one count but fewer than ten. J is TRBJ2-1 and V is TRBV7-2; a possible D gene is TRBD1 (6 bases). CDR1 SGHTA and CDR2 FQGNSA come from the germline V gene. V was cut by 5 bases and J by 10 bases, with 15 bases left in between. CDR3 length equals 13 residues. CDR3 coding DNA: TGTGCCAGCAGCGGGGGCCATTTCAGGGAGCAGTTCTTC. The encoded protein is CASSGGHFREQFF.

J is TRBJ2-3 and V is TRBV28; D may be TRBD2 (6 bases). Germline V gives CDR1 MDHEN, CDR2 SYDVKM. The V end was cut by 8 bases, the J end by 0 bases, with 18 bases between. This CDR3 contains 16 residues. The CDR3 reads CASPKPGLASTDTQYF. CDR3 bases: TGTGCCAGCCCCAAGCCGGGTCTAGCGAGCACAGATACGCAGTATTTT.